This T cell receptor (beta chain) came from a study of CD8 T cells in Susac syndrome. As for the study in general: At the time of blood draw, patients with Susac syndrome were therapy-naive, receiving corticosteroids, or receiving intravenous immunoglobulin alone.

An input of about 0.45 to 1 ug of RNA was subjected to reverse transcription using random hexamers. TCRdb re-called the immunoSEQ multiplex PCR reads through MiXCR, storing one row per CDR3 protein. The table includes over 100,000 distinct CDR3 sequences, roughly 95% detected once. Recently defined diagnostic criteria classed the Susac syndrome patients as definite or probable. With V trimmed by 5 bases and J by 4 bases, 7 bases remained unmatched. Per the germline V gene, CDR1 is SEHNR and CDR2 is FQNEAQ (reference sequence). This CDR3 has 15 amino acids. Sample: CD4+ T cells from PBMCs. The sequence was collected from a human donor with Susac syndrome. The J gene is TRBJ1-5, the V gene TRBV7-9; TRBD1 matches at 8 bases. The CDR3 sequence: CASSAGQVLNQPQHF. The CDR3, as DNA: TGTGCCAGCAGCGCGGGACAGGTGTTAAATCAGCCCCAGCATTTT.